This T cell receptor (beta chain) was identified in a study of Ad26.COV2.S vaccination and SARS-CoV-2 variants. Study-level results: Vaccine and placebo recipients had comparable breadth of non-spike TCRs.

Specified treatment: about 20 received Ad26.COV2.S at low or high dose, single or two shots; roughly five received placebo; per-sample allocation not given. Day 63 after the first vaccine or placebo injection was the time point for sampling. For this clone: Its antigen is not known.

Using immunoSEQ multiplex PCR, the repertoire was profiled, and TCRdb retains in-frame clones only, with some absent. The sample contains 350,000 to 450,000 clones, over 75% of which appear only once. The specimen was peripheral blood, collected in a trial of Ad26.COV2.S vaccine versus placebo. The origin of this receptor is a person between 18 and 59 years old who received the Ad26.COV2.S COVID-19 vaccine or a placebo.

The CDR3 DNA sequence: TGTGCCAGCAGCGTAACCCCCGGGCGGGGGGAGACCCAGTACTTC. It codes for CASSVTPGRGETQYF. The rearrangement joins TRBV9 to TRBJ2-5, with 7 bases that match TRBD2. Trimming removed 1 base from V and 5 bases from J; junction bases left unmatched: 8. Germline V CDR1 and CDR2: SGDLS, YYNGEE. The CDR3 spans 15 residues.